Included here is one T cell receptor (beta chain) sequence, with context. The sample is drawn from a study of blood T cells in healthy people across ages. This CDR3 has 14 residues. CDR1 and CDR2 from the germline V gene are MDHEN and SYDVKM. Deletions cut 2 bases from V and 2 bases from J, with 9 bases between. Primed by a sample-barcoded 5' primer and a J-beta primer mix, a second PCR proceeded for about 6 to 12 cycles. TCRdb re-called the 5' RACE reads with MiXCR, one entry per CDR3 protein. The data hold hundreds of thousands of distinct CDR3 sequences, with 45% to 60% observed a single time. Sequenced material: blood. The clonotype originates from a woman older than 75 in good health. The rearrangement links TRBV28 to TRBJ1-2; D is unresolved. Here the CDR3 reads CASSLEAGNYGYTF. Here the CDR3 DNA reads TGTGCCAGCAGTTTAGAGGCGGGGAACTATGGCTACACCTTC.